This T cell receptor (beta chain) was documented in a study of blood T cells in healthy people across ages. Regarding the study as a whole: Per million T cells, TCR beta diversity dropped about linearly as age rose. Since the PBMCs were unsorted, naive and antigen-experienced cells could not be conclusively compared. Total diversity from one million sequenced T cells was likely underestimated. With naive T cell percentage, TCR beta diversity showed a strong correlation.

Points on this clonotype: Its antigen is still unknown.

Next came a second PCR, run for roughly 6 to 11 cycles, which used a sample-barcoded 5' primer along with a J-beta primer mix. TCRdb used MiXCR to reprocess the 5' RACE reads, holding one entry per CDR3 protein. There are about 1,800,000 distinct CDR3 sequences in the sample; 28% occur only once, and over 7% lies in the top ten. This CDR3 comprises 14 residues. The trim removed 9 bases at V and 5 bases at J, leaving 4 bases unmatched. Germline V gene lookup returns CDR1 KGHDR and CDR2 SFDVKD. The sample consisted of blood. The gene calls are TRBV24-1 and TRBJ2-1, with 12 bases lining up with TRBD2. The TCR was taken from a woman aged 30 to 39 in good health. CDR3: CATSGLAGHNEQFF. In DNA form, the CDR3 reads TGTGCCACCTCGGGACTAGCGGGCCACAATGAGCAGTTCTTC.